One sample yielded the 9 T cell receptor beta chains listed below, sequenced in a study of cytomegalovirus exposure and HLA in healthy donors. Amplification used 60 Vbeta primers and 13 Jbeta primers. Assay: immunoSEQ multiplex PCR; the TCRdb copy retains only in-frame clones and omits some. The sample has some 150,000 clones; 65% to 80% are singletons. Source material: PBMCs. These receptor sequences come from a man aged 40-49 years in good health and CMV-seronegative.

The chain couples TRBV7-2 to TRBJ2-5; no definite D call. Germline V gene data show CDR1 as SGHTA and CDR2 as FQGNSA. The CDR3 spans 12 residues. V gave up 5 bases and J gave up 2 bases, with 6 bases separating them. The chain's CDR3 is CASSRPQETQYF. Written as DNA, the CDR3 is TGTGCCAGCAGCCGTCCTCAAGAGACCCAGTACTTC.

This chain links TRBV5-1 with TRBJ2-2, with TRBD2 identical over 8 bases. V gave up 2 bases and J gave up 8 bases; unmatched junction bases: 11. CDR3 size: 16 residues. Germline V gene sequence: CDR1 SGHRS, CDR2 YFSETQ. The CDR3 here is CASSFNQRELNGELFF. CDR3 bases: TGCGCCAGCAGCTTTAATCAGCGGGAGTTAAATGGGGAGCTGTTTTTT.

The V gene is TRBV29-1, the J gene TRBJ2-2, with D maybe TRBD2 (5 bases). CDR3 length: 12 amino acids. Trimming cost V 4 bases and J 2 bases, with 5 bases left between them. The germline CDR1 and CDR2 sequences are SQVTM and ANQGSEA. Here the CDR3 reads CSVAGNTGELFF. CDR3 in DNA: TGCAGCGTTGCGGGAAACACCGGGGAGCTGTTTTTT.

The rearrangement uses TRBV19 and TRBJ2-2, with a weak D call TRBD2 (6 bases). Germline V gene data show CDR1 as LNHDA and CDR2 as SQIVND (reference sequence). The ends were cut back, 2 bases at V and 2 bases at J, with 15 bases in the middle. The CDR3 length is 17 residues. The CDR3: CASSIRPLASNTGELFF. CDR3 bases: TGTGCCAGTAGTATAAGGCCCCTAGCGAGTAACACCGGGGAGCTGTTTTTT.

The chain recombines TRBV11-2 with TRBJ2-7; 8 bases fit TRBD2. Trimming cost V 7 bases and J 3 bases; bases outside gene matches: 8. The CDR3 extends over 14 amino acids. The germline V gene encodes CDR1 SGHAT and CDR2 FQNNGV. This CDR3 reads CASTQAGGRYEQYF. The CDR3, as DNA: TGTGCCAGCACTCAGGCGGGAGGCCGCTACGAGCAGTACTTC.

The table lists this clone with a count of one. This chain connects TRBV4-2 to TRBJ2-7; D not resolved. The CDR3 length is 15 residues. CDR1 and CDR2 from the germline V gene are LGHNA and YNFKEQ. The ends were cut back, 0 bases at V and 2 bases at J, with 11 bases in the middle. The CDR3 spells CASSQEAQVTYEQYF. The CDR3 region has the DNA TGTGCCAGCAGCCAAGAGGCTCAGGTGACCTACGAGCAGTACTTC.

The chain recombines TRBV14 with TRBJ2-7, with D tentatively TRBD2 (5 bases). Germline V gene sequence: CDR1 SGHDN, CDR2 FVKESK. The CDR3 extends over 13 amino acids. Trimming left V 5 bases short and J 6 bases short, with 14 bases between. The CDR3 DNA reads TGTGCCAGCAGCGAAACTAGTTTTCGCGAGCAGTACTTC. Translating it yields CASSETSFREQYF.

The J gene is TRBJ2-3, the V gene TRBV10-3; 9 nucleotides agree with TRBD2. The CDR3 is made up of 15 amino acids. The V gene end was trimmed by 5 bases and the J gene end by 5 bases; junction bases not matched to a gene: 8. Germline lookup yields CDR1 ENHRY and CDR2 SYGVKD. The CDR3 DNA reads TGTGCCATCAGTTTCCGACTAGCGGAATTAGATACGCAGTATTTT. Protein product: CAISFRLAELDTQYF.

The V call is TRBV4-3, the J call TRBJ2-7; weak D call: TRBD2 (6 bases). CDR3 length: 15 amino acids. Germline CDR1 reads LGHNA; CDR2 reads YSLEER. V lost 0 bases and J 9 bases, leaving 18 bases between the germline ends. The CDR3 region has the DNA TGCGCCAGCAGCCAAGATTGGGGGGACCCCAGAGGGCAGTACTTC. Translated: CASSQDWGDPRGQYF.